The clone carrying this T cell receptor beta chain appeared many times. Antigen unknown. These data come from a study of T cells in Graves' hyperthyroidism and ophthalmopathy. Study conclusions and caveats: A model using 13 V-J features told ophthalmopathy apart from stable hyperthyroidism.

The CDR3 consists of 15 residues. The germline V gene encodes CDR1 DFQATT and CDR2 SNEGSKA (reference sequence). V lost 3 bases and J lost 2; bases outside the gene matches: 5. Amplification targeted TCR beta CDR3 regions from RNA transcripts. First-round RT-PCR with HTBI primers amplified the TCR CDR3 region. One entry per CDR3 protein, called by TCRdb with MiXCR from the multiplex PCR reads. Of 300,000 to 350,000 distinct CDR3 sequences detected, 15% to 20% appear once; the ten largest clones hold 15% to 18%. This TCR came from a woman aged 40-49 years with Graves' ophthalmopathy. The V and J genes are TRBV20-1 and TRBJ2-5, with 11 bases aligning to TRBD2. The source material was blood. The CDR3 reads CSASRTSGRQETQYF. The CDR3 bases are TGCAGTGCTAGTCGGACTAGCGGGCGTCAAGAGACCCAGTACTTC.